A selection of T cell receptor beta chains follows, all from one sample in a study of T cells in Graves' hyperthyroidism and ophthalmopathy. Each CDR3 protein is one row after TCRdb ran MiXCR on the multiplex PCR reads. This sample carries just over 550,000 distinct CDR3 sequences, 46% of them seen once, and the ten largest clones take roughly 8.2%. Sequenced input: peripheral blood or thyroid tissue (not recorded which). Receptors were obtained from a woman in her late teens or twenties with Graves' hyperthyroidism. The CDR3 runs from the conserved cysteine through the conserved F or W. Fields, in order: J gene, V gene, CDR3 protein.

J: TRBJ2-5; V: TRBV29-1; CDR3: CSSGGETQYF
J: TRBJ2-7; V: TRBV7-6; CDR3: CASSLGASGDSYEQYF
J: TRBJ1-4; V: TRBV20-1; CDR3: CSAINPVEGEKLFF
J: TRBJ1-3; V: TRBV10-3; CDR3: CAISRLSSGNTIYF
J: TRBJ2-2; V: TRBV11-2; CDR3: CASTLGGANTGELLF
J: TRBJ1-5; V: TRBV2; CDR3: CASSMDAYRDQPQHF
J: TRBJ1-1; V: TRBV29-1; CDR3: CSVEAAGPFTEAFF
J: TRBJ2-6; V: TRBV9; CDR3: CASSVEGRGHVSGANVLTF
J: TRBJ1-1; V: TRBV19; CDR3: CASSEARGGFPEAFF
J: TRBJ1-2; V: TRBV2; CDR3: CASSSTRGGLYTF
J: TRBJ1-1; V: TRBV20-1; CDR3: CSANNQMNTEAFF
J: TRBJ1-3; V: TRBV7-9; CDR3: CASSLAGRISGNTIYF
J: TRBJ1-1; V: TRBV25-1; CDR3: CASSATGGQTEAFF
J: TRBJ2-7; V: TRBV7-2; CDR3: CASSTSHSGRAYEQYF
J: TRBJ1-6; V: TRBV7-3; CDR3: CASSSGGAYNSPLHF
J: TRBJ1-4; V: TRBV7-9; CDR3: CASFGGQRNEKLFF
J: TRBJ2-7; V: TRBV20-1; CDR3: CSARLGSTGSLHEQYF
J: TRBJ1-3; V: TRBV14; CDR3: CASRWTGSGNTIYF
J: TRBJ2-7; V: TRBV19; CDR3: CASSPHSKSGYEQYF
J: TRBJ2-5; V: TRBV2; CDR3: CASSYTGAGGPSGETQYF
J: TRBJ2-5; V: TRBV7-9; CDR3: CASSRTLRQETQYF
J: TRBJ1-6; V: TRBV20-1; CDR3: CSAPSRAGNSPLHF
J: TRBJ2-2; V: TRBV10-3; CDR3: CAVRLPGGELFF
J: TRBJ1-5; V: TRBV19; CDR3: CASSWDRDSYQPQHF
J: TRBJ2-7; V: TRBV7-6; CDR3: CASSLEGADTYEQYF
J: TRBJ1-6; V: TRBV6-5; CDR3: CASSYGRQGRSPLHF
J: TRBJ2-2; V: TRBV4-1; CDR3: CASSQVGQGGGRRTGELFF
J: TRBJ1-1; V: TRBV5-1; CDR3: CASSLAHLGGTEAFF
J: TRBJ2-7; V: TRBV19; CDR3: CASSTSGTGGYEQYF
J: TRBJ2-7; V: TRBV5-1; CDR3: CASSTVTGSSEQYF
J: TRBJ2-7; V: TRBV10-2; CDR3: CASSEAAAYEQYF
J: TRBJ1-6; V: TRBV6-5; CDR3: CASSLETGGDSPLHF
J: TRBJ1-6; V: TRBV19; CDR3: CASSPGLPPSPLHF